The 6 T cell receptor beta chains in this list originate from one sample, sequenced in a study of identical twins. TCRdb reprocessed the 5' RACE reads with MiXCR, giving one entry per CDR3 protein. The repertoire holds hundreds of thousands of distinct CDR3 sequences, with about 8.1% as singletons. The same data also contributed to another study, on yellow fever vaccine responses in identical twins.

Sequencing was performed on memory (CD45RO+) T cells sorted from blood. Receptor source: a woman aged 18 to 35 in good health.

This clonotype was detected many times. V usage is TRBV6-1 and J usage is TRBJ2-1, with TRBD2 identical over 7 bases. The J segment lost 8 bases and the V segment lost 6 bases, leaving 13 bases of the junction unmatched. The CDR3 sequence is 15 residues long. Germline assignment: CDR1 MNHNS and CDR2 SASEGT. The CDR3 region has the DNA TGTGCCAGCAGGTCTCCACTGCCGGGGGGAGATGAGCAGTTCTTC. Its protein is CASRSPLPGGDEQFF.

This clonotype has ten or more counts. The CDR3 here is CASSFAGGTNTGELFF. CDR3 coding DNA: TGTGCCAGCAGTTTTGCAGGGGGGACGAACACCGGGGAGCTGTTTTTT. The V call is TRBV12-3 or TRBV12-4, the J call TRBJ2-2, with D possibly being TRBD1 (7 bases). CDR3 length equals 16 residues. V was trimmed by 3 bases and J by 0 bases, leaving 11 bases between them.

The genes are TRBV7-6 and TRBJ2-4, with D maybe TRBD1 (6 bases). Germline V gene data show CDR1 as SGHVS and CDR2 as FNYEAQ. Trimming left V 1 base short and J 1 base short, with 17 bases between. This CDR3 is built from 18 residues. The CDR3 region has the DNA TGTGCCAGCAGCTTAGGAGGGGGTACAGGGCCCGCCAAAAACATTCAGTACTTC. The encoded protein is CASSLGGGTGPAKNIQYF.

In its sample, this clonotype was seen a few times. The V and J genes are TRBV20-1 and TRBJ2-1; 12 bases are a match to TRBD2. The CDR3 contains 14 residues. CDR1 is DFQATT and CDR2 is SNEGSKA in the germline V gene (reference sequence). Trimming removed 6 bases from V and 5 bases from J; junction bases left unmatched: 5. The CDR3 sequence: CSAPPSGRDNEQFF. The CDR3 DNA reads TGCAGTGCCCCTCCTAGCGGGAGGGACAATGAGCAGTTCTTC.

This clonotype was picked up many times. The chain recombines TRBV12-3 or TRBV12-4 with TRBJ2-7, with TRBD1 matching over 12 bases. The J segment lost 6 bases and the V segment lost 3 bases, leaving 3 bases of the junction unmatched. The CDR3 sequence is 14 residues long. The CDR3 here is CASSFGTGGGEQYV. The CDR3 bases are TGTGCCAGCAGTTTTGGGACAGGGGGCGGCGAGCAGTACGTC.

This clonotype turned up a few times. The V gene is TRBV3-1, the J gene TRBJ2-7, with D possibly called TRBD1 or TRBD2 (5 bases each). V lost 5 bases to trimming and J lost 6 bases, with 14 bases between them. The germline CDR1 and CDR2 sequences are LGHDT and YNNKEL (reference sequence). The CDR3 is 13 amino acids. This CDR3 reads CASSWDPAGEQYV. DNA for the CDR3: TGTGCCAGCAGCTGGGACCCGGCAGGCGAGCAGTACGTC.